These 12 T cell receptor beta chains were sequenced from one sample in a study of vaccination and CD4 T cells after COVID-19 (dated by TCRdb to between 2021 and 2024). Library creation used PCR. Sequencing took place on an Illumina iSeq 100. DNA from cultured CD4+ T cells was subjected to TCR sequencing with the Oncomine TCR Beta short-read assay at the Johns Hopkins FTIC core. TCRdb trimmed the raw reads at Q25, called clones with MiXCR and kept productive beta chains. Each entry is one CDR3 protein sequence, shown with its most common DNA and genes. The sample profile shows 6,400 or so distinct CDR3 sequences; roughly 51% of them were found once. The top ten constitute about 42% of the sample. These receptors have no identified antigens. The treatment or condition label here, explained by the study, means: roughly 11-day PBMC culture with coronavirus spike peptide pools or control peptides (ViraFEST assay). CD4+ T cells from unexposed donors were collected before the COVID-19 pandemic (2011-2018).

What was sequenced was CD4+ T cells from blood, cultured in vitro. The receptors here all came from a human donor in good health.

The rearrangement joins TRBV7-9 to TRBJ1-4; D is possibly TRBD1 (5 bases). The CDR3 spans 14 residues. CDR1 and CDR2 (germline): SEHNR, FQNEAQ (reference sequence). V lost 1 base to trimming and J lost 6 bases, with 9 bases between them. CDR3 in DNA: TGTGCCAGCAGCTTAGGCAGGGACGATGAAAAACTGTTTTTT. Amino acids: CASSLGRDDEKLFF.

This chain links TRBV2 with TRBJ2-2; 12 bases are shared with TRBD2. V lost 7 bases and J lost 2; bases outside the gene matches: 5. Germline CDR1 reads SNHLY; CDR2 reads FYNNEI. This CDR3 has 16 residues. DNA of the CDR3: TGTGCCAGCACCCCAGGACTAGCGGGAAACACCGGGGAGCTGTTTTTT. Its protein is CASTPGLAGNTGELFF.

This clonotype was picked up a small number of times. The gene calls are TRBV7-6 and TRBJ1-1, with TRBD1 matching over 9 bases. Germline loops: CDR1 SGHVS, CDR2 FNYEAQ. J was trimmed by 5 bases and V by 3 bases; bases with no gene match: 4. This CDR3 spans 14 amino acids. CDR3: CASSFTGGRTEAFF. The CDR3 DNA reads TGTGCCAGCAGCTTTACAGGGGGCCGGACTGAAGCTTTCTTT. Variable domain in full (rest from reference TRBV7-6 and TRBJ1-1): GAGVSQSPRYKVTKRGQDVALRCDPISGHVSLYWYRQALGQGPEFLTYFNYEAQQDKSGLPNDRFSAERPEGSISTLTIQRTEQRDSAMYRCASSFTGGRTEAFFGQGTRLTVV.

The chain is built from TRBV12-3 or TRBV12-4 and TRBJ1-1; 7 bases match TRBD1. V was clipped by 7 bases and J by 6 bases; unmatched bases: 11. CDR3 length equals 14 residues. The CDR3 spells CASNKRDSGAEAFF. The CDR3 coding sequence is TGTGCCAGCAATAAAAGGGACAGCGGCGCTGAAGCTTTCTTT.

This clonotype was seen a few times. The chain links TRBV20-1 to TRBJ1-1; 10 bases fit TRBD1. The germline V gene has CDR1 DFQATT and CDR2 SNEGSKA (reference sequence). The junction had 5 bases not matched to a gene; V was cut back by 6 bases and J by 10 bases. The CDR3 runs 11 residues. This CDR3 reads CSAETGGGAFF. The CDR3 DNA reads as TGCAGTGCAGAGACAGGGGGCGGAGCTTTCTTT.

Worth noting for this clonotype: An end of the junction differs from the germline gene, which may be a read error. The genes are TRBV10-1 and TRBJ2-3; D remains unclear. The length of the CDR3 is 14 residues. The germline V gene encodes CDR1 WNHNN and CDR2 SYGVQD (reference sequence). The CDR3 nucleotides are TGCGCCAGCAGTGTGGCAGGACCCACAGATACGCAGAATTTT. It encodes CASSVAGPTDTQNF.

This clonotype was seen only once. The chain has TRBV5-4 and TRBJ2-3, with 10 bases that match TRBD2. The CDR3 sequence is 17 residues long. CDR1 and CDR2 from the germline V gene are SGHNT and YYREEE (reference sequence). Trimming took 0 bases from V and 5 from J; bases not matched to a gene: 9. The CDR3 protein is CASSLGPIAGGQDTQYF. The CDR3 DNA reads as TGTGCCAGCAGCTTGGGCCCAATAGCGGGAGGACAAGATACGCAGTATTTT.

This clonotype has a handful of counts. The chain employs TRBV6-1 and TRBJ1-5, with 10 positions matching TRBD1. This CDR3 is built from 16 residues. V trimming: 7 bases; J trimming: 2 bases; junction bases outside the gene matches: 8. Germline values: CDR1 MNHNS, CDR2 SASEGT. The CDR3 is CASIRTGGWGNQPQHF. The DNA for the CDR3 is TGTGCCAGCATACGGACAGGGGGTTGGGGCAATCAGCCCCAGCATTTT.

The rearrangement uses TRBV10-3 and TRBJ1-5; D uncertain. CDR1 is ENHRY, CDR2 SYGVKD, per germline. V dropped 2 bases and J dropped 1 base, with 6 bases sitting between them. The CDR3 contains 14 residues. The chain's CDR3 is CAISEGDSNQPQHF. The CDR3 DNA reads TGTGCCATCAGTGAGGGTGACAGCAATCAGCCCCAGCATTTT.

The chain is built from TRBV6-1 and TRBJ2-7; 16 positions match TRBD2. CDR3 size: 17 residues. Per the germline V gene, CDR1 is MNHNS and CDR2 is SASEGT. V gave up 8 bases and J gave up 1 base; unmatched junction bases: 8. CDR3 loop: CASGRPGLAGGSYEQYF. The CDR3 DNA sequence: TGTGCCAGCGGACGCCCGGGACTAGCGGGGGGGTCCTACGAGCAGTACTTC.

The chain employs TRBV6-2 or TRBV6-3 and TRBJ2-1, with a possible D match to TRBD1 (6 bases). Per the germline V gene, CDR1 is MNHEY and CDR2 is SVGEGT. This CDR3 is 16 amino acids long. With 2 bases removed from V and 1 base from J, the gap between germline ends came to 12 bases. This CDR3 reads CASSYLQGESYNEQFF. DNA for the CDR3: TGTGCCAGCAGTTACCTACAGGGAGAGTCCTACAATGAGCAGTTCTTC.

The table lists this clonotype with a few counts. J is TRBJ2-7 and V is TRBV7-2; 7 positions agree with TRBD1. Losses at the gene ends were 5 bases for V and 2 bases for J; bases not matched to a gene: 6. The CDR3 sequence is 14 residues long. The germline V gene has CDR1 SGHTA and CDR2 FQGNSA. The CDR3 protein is CASSTRQGPYEQYF. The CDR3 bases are TGTGCCAGCAGCACTAGACAGGGTCCCTACGAGCAGTACTTC.